This T cell receptor beta chain was identified in a study of T-cell reconstitution after alpha-beta-depleted transplantation in children. Many counts were recorded for this clonotype. Preparation of the TCRbeta library used unique molecular identifiers. TCRdb reprocessed the PCR reads via MiXCR and lists one record per CDR3 protein. There are 19,000 or so distinct CDR3 sequences in the sample; 13% occur only once, and over 30% lies in the top ten. This CDR3 contains 9 residues. CDR1 and CDR2 (germline): SGHNT, YYREEE (reference sequence). V was pared by 5 bases and J by 11 bases, with 8 bases between.

The genes are TRBV5-4 and TRBJ2-7; D might be TRBD2 (6 bases). The specimen was PBMCs, mostly from graft donor cells, collected 60 days after TCRalphabeta/CD19-depleted stem cell transplant. This TCR was sampled from a female patient aged 2-15 years who had a stem cell transplant for congenital amegakaryocytic thrombocytopenia, so the T cells may come from the graft donor. The CDR3 spells CASRWGEYF. The DNA of the CDR3 is TGTGCCAGCAGGTGGGGGGAGTACTTC.